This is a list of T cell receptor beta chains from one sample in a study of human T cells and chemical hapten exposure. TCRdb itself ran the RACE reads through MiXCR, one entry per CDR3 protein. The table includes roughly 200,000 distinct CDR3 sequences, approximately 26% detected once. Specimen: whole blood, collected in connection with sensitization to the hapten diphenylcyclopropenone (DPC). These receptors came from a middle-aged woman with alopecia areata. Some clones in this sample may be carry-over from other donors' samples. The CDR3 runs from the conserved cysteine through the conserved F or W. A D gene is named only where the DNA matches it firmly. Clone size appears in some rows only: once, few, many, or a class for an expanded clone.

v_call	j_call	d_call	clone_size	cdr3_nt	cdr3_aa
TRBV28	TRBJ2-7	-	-	TGTGCCAGCAGCCCGCCGGGACCCTACTACGAGCAGTACTTC	CASSPPGPYYEQYF
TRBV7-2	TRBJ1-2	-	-	TGTGCCAGCAGCTTAGCCACGCCAGGCTATGGCTACACCTTC	CASSLATPGYGYTF
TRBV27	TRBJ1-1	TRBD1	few	TGTGCCAGCAGTTTTACAGGGGGCGTTTGGAATCGATGGACTGAAGCTTTCTTT	CASSFTGGVWNRWTEAFF
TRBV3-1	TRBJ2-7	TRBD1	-	TGTGCCAGCAGCCAAGTACAGGGACAGGGGAACTACGAGCAGTACTTC	CASSQVQGQGNYEQYF
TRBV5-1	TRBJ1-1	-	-	TGCGCCAGCAGCTTACAGGGCCGGGGCACTGAAGCTTTCTTT	CASSLQGRGTEAFF
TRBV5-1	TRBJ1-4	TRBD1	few	TGCGCCAGCAGCCTTCAGGGGGCTTCTAATGAAAAACTGTTTTTT	CASSLQGASNEKLFF
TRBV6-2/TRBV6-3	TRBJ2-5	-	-	TGTGCCAGCAGTTACCCCGAGGAGACCCAGTACTTC	CASSYPEETQYF
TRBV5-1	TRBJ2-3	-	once	TGCGCCAGCAGCCCCGGGATCCGCACAGATACGCAGTATTTT	CASSPGIRTDTQYF
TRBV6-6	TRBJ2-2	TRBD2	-	TGTGCCATTCGGTGGGGGGGAAACGGGGAGCTGTTTTTT	CAIRWGGNGELFF
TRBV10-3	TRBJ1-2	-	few	TGTGCCATCAGTGAGGGCCCCTATGGCTACACCTTC	CAISEGPYGYTF
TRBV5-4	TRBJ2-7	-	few	TGTGCCAGCAGCCGCCAAGACTACGAGCAGTACTTC	CASSRQDYEQYF
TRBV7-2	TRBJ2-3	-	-	TGTGCCAGCAGCTTATACGGAGGGATCGTGGATTTT	CASSLYGGIVDF
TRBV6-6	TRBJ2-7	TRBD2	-	TGTGCCAGCAGTCGTACGGGGGGGCGGAGCTCCTACGAGCAGTACTTC	CASSRTGGRSSYEQYF
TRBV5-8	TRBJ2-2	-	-	TGTGCCAGCAGCTTGGGGCTAGCGCTTACCGGGGAGCTGTTTTTT	CASSLGLALTGELFF
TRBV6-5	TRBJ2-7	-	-	TGTGCCAGCAGTCCCTGGGGGGCCGAGCAGTACTTC	CASSPWGAEQYF
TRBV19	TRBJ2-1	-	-	TGTGCCAGTAGTAGTACAGGGGGGGGCTCCTACAATGAGCAGTTCTTC	CASSSTGGGSYNEQFF
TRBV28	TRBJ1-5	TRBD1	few	TGTGCCAGCAGTTCGACAGGGGACCTCAATCAGCCCCAGCATTTT	CASSSTGDLNQPQHF
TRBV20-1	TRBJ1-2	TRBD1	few	TGCAGTGCAACAGGGGGCGCGAGGTATGGCTACACCTTC	CSATGGARYGYTF
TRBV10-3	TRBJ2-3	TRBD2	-	TGTGCCATCACCCCGGGTGGGGGGGGATATACGCAGTATTTT	CAITPGGGGYTQYF
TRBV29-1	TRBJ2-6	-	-	TGCAGCGTTGTCCTCGGGCAGTCCTTCTCTGGGGCCAACGTCCTGACTTTC	CSVVLGQSFSGANVLTF
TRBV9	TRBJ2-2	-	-	TGTGCCAGCAACCGAGGACAGAACACCGGGGAGCTGTTTTTT	CASNRGQNTGELFF
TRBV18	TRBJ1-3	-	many	TGTGCCAGCTCACCACCGGTCACCCACAGGGCACGAAACACCATATATTTT	CASSPPVTHRARNTIYF
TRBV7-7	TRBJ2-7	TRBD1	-	TGTGCTAGCAGCTTAGGACAGGCGTCAGAGCAGTACTTC	CASSLGQASEQYF
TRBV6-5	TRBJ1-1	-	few	TGTGCCAGCAGTTTTCGGGCAGGGCTGAACACTGAAGCTTTCTTT	CASSFRAGLNTEAFF
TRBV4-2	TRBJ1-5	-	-	TGTGCCAGCAGCCAAGATCAAAGGAGCAATCAGCCCCAGCATTTT	CASSQDQRSNQPQHF
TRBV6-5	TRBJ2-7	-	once	TGTGCCAGCAGTGAACTCGCGGGGAGTCTCTACGAGCAGTACTTC	CASSELAGSLYEQYF
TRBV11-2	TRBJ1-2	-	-	TGTGCCGGAGCCGATGGGCCCTATGGCTACACCTTC	CAGADGPYGYTF
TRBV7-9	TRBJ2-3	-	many	TGTGCCAGCAGCACCGACTACACAGATACGCAGTATTTT	CASSTDYTDTQYF
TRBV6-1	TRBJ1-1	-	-	TGTGCCAGCCAAATAGGCGGCCGTTGGGCTGAAGCTTTCTTT	CASQIGGRWAEAFF
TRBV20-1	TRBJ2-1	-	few	TGCAGTGCTAGAGATCCCCGTAAGGGGGAGCAGGGTGAGCAGTTCTTC	CSARDPRKGEQGEQFF
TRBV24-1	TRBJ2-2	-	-	TGTGCCACCGGAACCTCGCTAGTTACCGGGGAGCTGTTTTTT	CATGTSLVTGELFF
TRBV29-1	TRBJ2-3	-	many	TGCAGCGTTGATCGCGCAGATACGCAGTATTTT	CSVDRADTQYF
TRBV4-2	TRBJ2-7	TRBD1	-	TGTGCCAGCAGCCAAAGACAGGGAGCCTACGAGCAGTACTTC	CASSQRQGAYEQYF
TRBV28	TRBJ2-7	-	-	TGTGCCAGCAGTTCCGGGGACCTGAGCATCTACGAGCAGTACTTC	CASSSGDLSIYEQYF
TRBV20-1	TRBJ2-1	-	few	TGCAGTGGGAGCCCCCGTTCCCCCAATGAGCAGTTCTTC	CSGSPRSPNEQFF
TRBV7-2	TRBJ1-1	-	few	TGTGCCAGCAGCTTGCGACAGGTGAACACTGAAGCTTTCTTT	CASSLRQVNTEAFF
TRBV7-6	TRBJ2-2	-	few	TGTGCCAGCAGCTTAACCTTTGCAGGGAGCACCGGGGAGCTGTTTTTT	CASSLTFAGSTGELFF
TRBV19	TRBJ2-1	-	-	TGTGCCAGTAGTATGCCCAACTCCGCTAGCTCCTACAATGAGCAGTTCTTC	CASSMPNSASSYNEQFF
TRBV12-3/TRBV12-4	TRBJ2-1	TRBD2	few	TGTGCCAGCAGGTCGACCGGGACTAGCGGGAGTCATGAGCAGTTCTTC	CASRSTGTSGSHEQFF
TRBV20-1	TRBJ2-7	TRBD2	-	TGCAGTGCTAGAGAAGCTAGCGGGAGTGAAGAGCAGTACTTC	CSAREASGSEEQYF
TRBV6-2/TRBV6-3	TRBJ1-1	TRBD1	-	TGTGCCAGCAGTTTCGCTCTACAGGGGGCCCCGAAAGGTACTGAAGCTTTCTTT	CASSFALQGAPKGTEAFF
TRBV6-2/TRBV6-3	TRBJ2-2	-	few	TGTGCCAGCAACCAAGGGCAGGTCACCGGGGAGCTGTTTTTT	CASNQGQVTGELFF
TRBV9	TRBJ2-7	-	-	TGTGCCAGCAGCCCAGAGGTGGGCCCCAACTACGAGCAGTACTTC	CASSPEVGPNYEQYF
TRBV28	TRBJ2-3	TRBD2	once	TGTGCCAGCAGTTCCTTAGTCCCGGGACTAGCGGGAGGGCAAGATACGCAGTATTTT	CASSSLVPGLAGGQDTQYF
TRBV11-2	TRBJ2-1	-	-	TGTGCCAGCAGCAGAAACTACAATGAGCAGTTCTTC	CASSRNYNEQFF
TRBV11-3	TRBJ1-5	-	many	TGTGCCAGCAGCAATCAGCCCCAGCATTTT	CASSNQPQHF
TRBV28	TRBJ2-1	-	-	TGTGCCAGCAGTTTATCAGGGGACGAGCAGTTCTTC	CASSLSGDEQFF
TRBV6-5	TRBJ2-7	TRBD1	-	TGTGCCAGCAGAGCGGGACAGGGGGCCTACGAGCAGTACTTC	CASRAGQGAYEQYF
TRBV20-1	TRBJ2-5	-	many	TGCAGTGCTGAGCGGGCGTTCCAAGAGACCCAGTACTTC	CSAERAFQETQYF
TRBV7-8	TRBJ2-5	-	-	TGTGCCAGCAGCTTAGGTTTGTTGGGAGAGGAGCGAGAGACCCAGTACTTC	CASSLGLLGEERETQYF
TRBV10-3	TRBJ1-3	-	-	TGTGCCATCAGTGAGGCGATCCGGACAGCCTCTGGAAACACCATATATTTT	CAISEAIRTASGNTIYF
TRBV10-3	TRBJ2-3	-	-	TGTGCCATCAGTGATTTCGGGAGAGGCACAGATACGCAGTATTTT	CAISDFGRGTDTQYF
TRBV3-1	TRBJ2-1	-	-	TGTGCCAGCAGCCAAGGCTGGGATGAGCAGTTCTTC	CASSQGWDEQFF
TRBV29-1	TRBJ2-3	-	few	TGCAGCGTTGACCGTCAGGGCCCAGATACGCAGTATTTT	CSVDRQGPDTQYF
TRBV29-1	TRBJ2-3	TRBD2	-	TGCAGCGCCGTAGCGGGAGGGCCCCCAGATACGCAGTATTTT	CSAVAGGPPDTQYF
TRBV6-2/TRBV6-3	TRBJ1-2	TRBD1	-	TGTGCCAGCAGTTCCGGGACAGTAATTGGCTACACCTTC	CASSSGTVIGYTF
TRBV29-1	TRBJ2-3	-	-	TGCAGCGTTGATTGGGGTGGTACAGATACGCAGTATTTT	CSVDWGGTDTQYF